This TCR beta chain was sequenced during a study of T-cell memory formation after mild COVID-19. TCRdb fed the 5' RACE reads into MiXCR, producing one record per CDR3 protein. This table holds 500,000 to 650,000 distinct CDR3 sequences, 20% to 25% found once. Specimen: PBMCs or a T cell subset sorted from them (not recorded which). The sequence was collected from an adult woman who had mild COVID-19 (a few samples of this study predate the infection). Cell type and time point are not known.

The CDR3 DNA reads TGTGCCAGCAGGCTGGACCTCTATGGCTACACCTTC. Its protein product is CASRLDLYGYTF. The chain couples TRBV5-5 to TRBJ1-2, with D uncertain. CDR3 length: 12 residues. V lost 5 bases to trimming and J lost 4 bases, with 9 bases between them. Germline CDR1 SGHKS, CDR2 YYEKEE (reference sequence).